This T cell receptor (beta chain) was recovered during a study of tumor T cells in aggressive B-cell lymphoma. Assay used: immunoSEQ multiplex PCR; TCRdb lists only in-frame clones, some missing. The sample contains around 4,000 clones, around 80% of which appear only once. The germline gives CDR1 LNHDA, CDR2 SQIVND (reference sequence). V lost 2 bases and J 6 bases, leaving 7 bases between the germline ends. The CDR3 loop spans 13 amino acids. This clone came up a few times. The chain has TRBV19 and TRBJ1-4; D gene uncertain. The source is an adult with diffuse large B cell lymphoma. Sequencing was done on a sample of tumor tissue. The CDR3 DNA is TGTGCCAGTAGTATACTTTTCGATGAAAAACTGTTTTTT. Translation gives CASSILFDEKLFF.